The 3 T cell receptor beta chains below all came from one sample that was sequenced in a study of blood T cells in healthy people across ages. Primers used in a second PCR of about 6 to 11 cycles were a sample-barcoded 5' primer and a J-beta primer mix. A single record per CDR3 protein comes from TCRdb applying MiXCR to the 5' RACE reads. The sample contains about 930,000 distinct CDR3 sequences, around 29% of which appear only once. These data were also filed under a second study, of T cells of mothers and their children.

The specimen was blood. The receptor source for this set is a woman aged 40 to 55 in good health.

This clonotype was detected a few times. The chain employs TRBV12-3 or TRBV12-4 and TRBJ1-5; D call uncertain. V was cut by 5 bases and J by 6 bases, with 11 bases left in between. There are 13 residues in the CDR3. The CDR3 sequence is CASSLDGIQPQHF. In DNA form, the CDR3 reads TGTGCCAGCAGTCTCGACGGGATTCAGCCCCAGCATTTT.

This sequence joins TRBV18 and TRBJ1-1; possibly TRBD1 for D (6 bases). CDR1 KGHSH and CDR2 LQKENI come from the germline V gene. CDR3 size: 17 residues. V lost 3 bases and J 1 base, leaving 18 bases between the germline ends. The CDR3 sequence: CASSPGSSRGPNTEAFF. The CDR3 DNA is TGTGCCAGCTCACCGGGGAGTAGCAGGGGCCCGAACACTGAAGCTTTCTTT. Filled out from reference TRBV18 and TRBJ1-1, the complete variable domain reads NAGVMQNPRHLVRRRGQEARLRCSPMKGHSHVYWYRQLPEEGLKFMVYLQKENIIDESGMPKERFSAEFPKEGPSILRIQQVVRGDSAAYFCASSPGSSRGPNTEAFFGQGTRLTVV.

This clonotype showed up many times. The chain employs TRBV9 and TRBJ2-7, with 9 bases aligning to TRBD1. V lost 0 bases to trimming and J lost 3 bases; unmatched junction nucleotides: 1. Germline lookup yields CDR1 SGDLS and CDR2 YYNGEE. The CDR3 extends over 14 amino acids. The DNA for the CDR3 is TGTGCCAGCAGCGTAGTGGACAGGGGCTACGAGCAGTACTTC. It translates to CASSVVDRGYEQYF.